This T cell receptor (beta chain) was sequenced for a study of T cell repertoires in cytomegalovirus infection (dated by TCRdb to between 2017 and 2020). With regard to the full study: Alongside well-studied HLA-B-restricted epitopes, the peptide stimulations were aimed at recently identified HLA-C-restricted CMV epitopes, whose presentation resists viral immunomodulation. Because public TCR beta signatures pointed to carriage of CMV infection together with the matching HLA type, the HLA type of each donor mattered for the analysis. What the study reported, not specific to this receptor: In both this cohort and an independent roughly 330-donor cohort, the cumulative frequency of public TCR beta family members distinguished carriers of CMV infection plus the relevant HLA type. In the ex vivo response, HLA-C-restricted CMV-specific TCR beta clonotypes were dominant, and in two of eight donors the single most frequent clonotype came from this HLA-C-restricted group.

TCRdb shows the sequencer as Illumina HiSeq 1500. TCRdb applied fastp at Q25 and MiXCR to the public reads, then kept only in-frame beta chains. Identical CDR3 protein sequences are pooled into one entry, listed with their most common genes and DNA. The sample table shows 650,000 to 900,000 distinct CDR3 sequences, and 32% are seen once. In total, the top ten clones hold 9.5% to 15% of the sample. As for this clonotype: Its antigen is unknown. One base away there is no much larger clone; base qualities are not given.

The treatment or condition tag for this specimen amounts to: in vitro stimulation with specific CMV peptide epitopes to enrich CMV-specific T cells. The CDR3 has 16 amino acids, counting the end cysteine and phenylalanine. This entry keeps only the CDR3 DNA: 48 bases, framed from base 1. V was cut back by 0 bases and J by 2 bases, leaving a gap of 11 bases between them. In the germline V gene, CDR1 corresponds to LGHNA and CDR2 to YNFKEQ. The sample was cultured CD8+ T cells from PBMCs, taken from culture after CMV antigen stimulation. This clonotype was sampled from a human donor in good health (CMV status not recorded). Some clones in this sample may be carry-over from other donors' samples. The chain is encoded by TRBV4-2 joined to TRBJ1-3, with TRBD1 perhaps the D gene, on 6 matching bases. DNA sequence: TGTGCCAGCAGCCAAGAACAGGGTCTAGCTGGAAACACCATATATTTT. The resulting protein is CASSQEQGLAGNTIYF.